One sample yielded the 25 T cell receptor beta chains listed below, sequenced in a study of post-analysis software for immune sequencing data. Study-level points and caveats: There were five or six TRBV segments more frequent in patients than controls, and TRBV5-6, TRBV5-1 and TRBV20-1 were among them.

Their antigen targets remain unknown. Unique molecular identifiers were built into the TCR beta cDNA libraries. MiXCR, run by TCRdb on the PCR reads, gives a single entry per CDR3 protein. This sample has about 770,000 distinct CDR3 sequences; more than 45% occur once, and the top ten carry roughly 4.4%. Sequencing was performed on blood. The source is a girl aged 10-17 years with multiple sclerosis.

Only a few counts were recorded for this clonotype. The chain couples TRBV6-5 to TRBJ1-2; D ambiguous. Trimming pared 2 bases from V and 3 bases from J, leaving 7 bases between. The CDR3 is 13 residues long. CDR1 MNHEY and CDR2 SVGAGI come from the germline V gene. CDR3 sequence reads: CASSYAADYGYTF. The DNA of the CDR3 is TGTGCCAGCAGTTACGCGGCAGACTATGGCTACACCTTC.

This clonotype showed up many times. This chain uses TRBV7-2 with TRBJ1-4; D unclear. Trimming stripped 6 bases from V and 8 bases from J, with 10 bases between. This CDR3 spans 12 amino acids. Germline values: CDR1 SGHTA, CDR2 FQGNSA. CDR3 nucleotides: TGTGCCAGCAGTGGTAGCGACGAAAAACTGTTTTTT. Protein product: CASSGSDEKLFF.

This clonotype was observed a few times. The rearrangement joins TRBV29-1 to TRBJ2-3; D is perhaps TRBD1 (6 bases). In germline, CDR1 is SQVTM, CDR2 ANQGSEA. The V end was cut by 4 bases, the J end by 0 bases, with 8 bases between. The CDR3 contains 13 residues. CDR3 protein: CSVVTGSTDTQYF. In DNA form, the CDR3 reads TGCAGCGTTGTTACAGGGAGCACAGATACGCAGTATTTT.

The V call is TRBV11-1, the J call TRBJ2-7, with TRBD1 matching over 8 bases. CDR1 SGHAT and CDR2 FQDESV come from the germline V gene (reference sequence). This CDR3 is built from 15 residues. The ends lost 5 bases at V and 7 bases at J; junction bases unmatched: 13. CDR3 coding DNA: TGTGCCAGCAGCCCGCAGGGGGCGCTATCAAATGAGCAGTACTTC. Protein: CASSPQGALSNEQYF.

The sample holds one count of this clonotype. V gene TRBV6-2 or TRBV6-3 combines with J gene TRBJ2-5; 9 bases fit TRBD1. In germline, CDR1 is MNHEY, CDR2 SVGEGT. This CDR3 region has 15 residues. V was clipped by 6 bases and J by 1 base; unmatched bases: 6. The CDR3 sequence is CASRKDRGSQETQYF. CDR3 sequence (DNA): TGTGCCAGCAGAAAGGACAGGGGATCCCAAGAGACCCAGTACTTC.

The CDR3 here is CSARMTSVTYNEQFF. The DNA of the CDR3 is TGCAGTGCTAGAATGACTAGCGTAACCTACAATGAGCAGTTCTTC. The chain is built from TRBV20-1 and TRBJ2-1; 8 bases align to TRBD2. J gave up 2 bases and V 2 bases, and 5 bases lay outside the gene matches. Per germline, CDR1 DFQATT and CDR2 SNEGSKA (reference sequence). CDR3 length equals 15 residues.

CDR3 in amino acids: CASSVRTSENNEQFF. In DNA form, the CDR3 reads TGTGCCAGCAGCGTTAGGACTAGCGAAAACAATGAGCAGTTCTTC. This rearrangement joins TRBV7-3 to TRBJ2-1; 9 positions match TRBD2. With 5 bases clipped from V and 5 bases from J, the junction kept 7 bases outside the gene matches. The CDR3 sequence is 15 residues long. Germline CDR1 reads SGHTA; CDR2 reads FQGTGA.

CDR3 sequence: CASGQGPTHFSYEQYF. In DNA, the CDR3 is TGTGCCAGCGGGCAGGGTCCAACCCATTTCTCCTACGAGCAGTACTTC. The V call is TRBV6-2 or TRBV6-3, the J call TRBJ2-7; possibly TRBD1 for D (5 bases). The CDR3 is 16 residues long. V was pared by 8 bases and J by 0 bases, with 20 bases between. Per the germline V gene, CDR1 is MNHEY and CDR2 is SVGEGT.

J is TRBJ2-4 and V is TRBV5-1; TRBD1 is a possible D gene (7 bases). TRBJ2-7 matches the DNA end more closely, so the J call is doubtful. CDR1 is SGHRS and CDR2 is YFSETQ in the germline V gene. The CDR3 consists of 14 residues. CDR3 nucleotide sequence: TGCGCCAGCAGCCCCGGAGGGGGCAGGGACGAGCAGTACTTC. This sequence encodes CASSPGGGRDEQYF.

The chain combines TRBV9 with TRBJ2-5, with 13 bases lining up with TRBD2. CDR1 and CDR2 from the germline V gene are SGDLS and YYNGEE. CDR3 size: 16 residues. V was clipped by 2 bases and J by 2 bases; unmatched bases: 3. The CDR3 bases are TGTGCCAGCAGCGTTGGACTAGCGGGGGCTCAAGAGACCCAGTACTTC. The encoded protein is CASSVGLAGAQETQYF.

CDR3 in amino acids: CASSLARQGDTQYF. CDR3 in DNA: TGTGCCAGCAGCTTGGCCAGACAGGGAGATACGCAGTATTTT. The chain combines TRBV7-3 with TRBJ2-3, with 7 positions matching TRBD1. V shed 3 bases and J 5 bases; nucleotides not matched to a gene: 5. The CDR3 length is 14 residues. Germline values: CDR1 SGHTA, CDR2 FQGTGA.

In its sample, this clonotype was seen a few times. The CDR3 DNA sequence: TGTGCCAGCAGTTTGGCGTCGGGATGGGGTCAAGAGACCCAGTACTTC. It codes for CASSLASGWGQETQYF. The rearrangement links TRBV12-3 or TRBV12-4 to TRBJ2-5; D is possibly TRBD2 (5 bases). V lost 3 bases to trimming and J lost 2 bases, with 16 bases between them. This CDR3 contains 16 residues.

A note on this clonotype: The junction does not match germline at one end; this may be a read error. J is TRBJ2-5 and V is TRBV7-9, with no clear D. The J call may be faulty, since TRBJ2-7 better matches the DNA end. Germline assignment: CDR1 SEHNR and CDR2 FQNEAQ (reference sequence). The CDR3 covers 10 residues. The CDR3 loop is CAGSPYEQYF. CDR3 coding DNA: TGTGCCGGCAGTCCTTACGAGCAGTACTTC.

The chain couples TRBV12-3 or TRBV12-4 to TRBJ1-1; D is perhaps TRBD1 (5 bases). V was pared by 2 bases and J by 1 base, with 8 bases between. The CDR3 is 14 residues long. CDR3 loop: CASSLLGGNTEAFF. DNA of the CDR3: TGTGCCAGCAGTTTACTGGGGGGGAACACTGAAGCTTTCTTT.

This clonotype was observed a handful of times. The J gene is TRBJ1-2, the V gene TRBV12-3 or TRBV12-4; D not certain. Trimming took off 5 bases at V and 3 bases at J, with 16 bases between the two ends. The CDR3 sequence is 15 residues long. The CDR3 DNA follows: TGTGCCAGCAGTCCAGTACAAGCTCTCTACTATGGCTACACCTTC. This gives the protein CASSPVQALYYGYTF.

A few counts support this clonotype. The chain is built from TRBV5-1 and TRBJ2-1, with 8 bases matching TRBD1. TRBJ2-7 explains the end of the DNA better; the J call may be wrong. The germline gives CDR1 SGHRS, CDR2 YFSETQ. The CDR3 has 15 residues. The CDR3 spells CASSLGQGSYNEQYF. Written as DNA, the CDR3 is TGCGCCAGCAGCCTCGGACAGGGATCCTACAATGAGCAGTACTTC.

This clonotype was seen a handful of times. This rearrangement joins TRBV7-2 to TRBJ2-6; 13 positions match TRBD2. J gave up 0 bases and V 4 bases, and 6 bases lay outside the gene matches. The germline gives CDR1 SGHTA, CDR2 FQGNSA. The CDR3 covers 19 residues. The CDR3 reads CASSSGTSGTFSGANVLTF. In DNA, the CDR3 is TGTGCCAGCAGCTCTGGGACTAGCGGGACCTTCTCTGGGGCCAACGTCCTGACTTTC.

The chain has TRBV27 and TRBJ1-2; 7 bases match TRBD1. Unmatched junction bases numbered 7, after V lost 6 bases and J lost 0 bases. CDR3 length: 15 amino acids. The germline V gene encodes CDR1 MNHEY and CDR2 SMNVEV (reference sequence). CDR3 protein: CASSRWGQPNYGYTF. DNA of the CDR3: TGTGCCAGCAGCCGGTGGGGACAGCCTAACTATGGCTACACCTTC.

The rearrangement uses TRBV12-3 or TRBV12-4 and TRBJ2-1; 9 bases are shared with TRBD1. V dropped 6 bases and J dropped 6; count of bases not matched to a gene: 6. This CDR3 region has 14 residues. The chain's CDR3 is CASRLQGALNEQFF. CDR3 DNA sequence: TGTGCCAGCAGATTACAGGGGGCGCTCAATGAGCAGTTCTTC.

The CDR3: CASSQETRGPYEQYF. CDR3 DNA: TGTGCCAGCAGCCAGGAGACTAGAGGTCCCTACGAGCAGTACTTC. This sequence joins TRBV3-1 and TRBJ2-7, with a possible D match to TRBD2 (6 bases). Trimming removed 3 bases from V and 2 bases from J, with 14 bases in between. The CDR3 runs 15 residues. Germline CDR1 and CDR2: LGHDT and YNNKEL (reference sequence).

V usage is TRBV27 and J usage is TRBJ1-1; D possibly corresponds to TRBD1 (6 bases). The V gene lost 6 bases and the J gene lost 0 bases, with 14 bases spanning the gap. Germline CDR1 and CDR2: MNHEY and SMNVEV (reference sequence). The CDR3 sequence is 15 residues long. Here the CDR3 reads CASRLQGPLNTEAFF. DNA of the CDR3: TGTGCCAGCAGACTACAGGGTCCGCTGAACACTGAAGCTTTCTTT.

The J gene is TRBJ2-3, the V gene TRBV20-1; D is ambiguous. V lost 5 bases to trimming and J lost 0 bases, with 12 bases between them. CDR3 length: 14 residues. The germline CDR1 and CDR2 sequences are DFQATT and SNEGSKA (reference sequence). Here the CDR3 reads CSASTMRSTDTQYF. In DNA form, the CDR3 reads TGCAGTGCTTCGACGATGCGGAGCACAGATACGCAGTATTTT.

The CDR3: CASSQAAGEQFF. CDR3 DNA: TGCGCCAGCAGCCAAGCTGCGGGTGAGCAGTTCTTC. The chain couples TRBV4-3 to TRBJ2-1; D is perhaps TRBD2 (5 bases). V was pared by 1 base and J by 9 bases, with 7 bases between. The CDR3 is 12 residues long. Per the germline V gene, CDR1 is LGHNA and CDR2 is YSLEER.

This clonotype has a handful of counts. One junction end disagrees with the germline gene, perhaps due to a read error. This rearrangement joins TRBV24-1 to TRBJ2-5, with a possible D match to TRBD2 (6 bases). The CDR3 covers 15 residues. Germline values: CDR1 KGHDR, CDR2 SFDVKD. The CDR3 DNA is TGTGCCACGGCTGACCTCAAGAGCGGGCAAGAGGCCCAGTACTTC. Protein: CATADLKSGQEAQYF.

The chain employs TRBV4-3 and TRBJ1-1; weak D call: TRBD1 (5 bases). The V and J ends lost 0 bases and 1 base respectively, with 12 bases between them. The germline CDR1 and CDR2 sequences are LGHNA and YSLEER. This CDR3 region has 16 residues. In DNA, the CDR3 is TGCGCCAGCAGCCAAGACTCGGGGGGACCGAACACTGAAGCTTTCTTT. Translated: CASSQDSGGPNTEAFF.